This entry features one T cell receptor beta chain sequence. Per the original methods: Reference gene primer amplification in the assay estimated nucleated cell counts. Sequenced by immunoSEQ multiplex PCR; TCRdb stores in-frame clones only, minus some. V and J calls plus clone size are reproduced from that table; the DNA served to infer D and trimming. The repertoire holds a few hundred thousand clones, approximately 85% seen once, with approximately 7.5% in the top ten. This sample was taken from a study of blood T cell repertoires in COVID-19. About the study: Acute and convalescent COVID-19 samples came from the United States, Italy and Spain. From T cells, B-cell-depleted T cells, or PBMCs came the material, which was cDNA or gDNA.

The CDR3 has 17 residues. Looked up from germline, CDR1 is MNHNS and CDR2 is SASEGT. The V end lost 4 bases, the J end lost 0 bases, and 17 bases lay between the germline ends. Sequences were obtained from peripheral blood. This clonotype originated in a human donor in a cohort sampled during active COVID-19. The J gene is TRBJ2-3, the V gene TRBV6-1, with D tentatively TRBD2 (6 bases). The CDR3 nucleotides read TGTGCCAGCAGTGCTCGGAGGGGTCGGACTAGCACAGATACGCAGTATTTT. This encodes CASSARRGRTSTDTQYF.